The entry below gives a single T cell receptor beta chain sequence along with its context. Its antigen specificity is not known. These data come from a study of CXCR3-negative and CXCR3-positive naive CD8 T cells (dated by TCRdb to between 2018 and 2021). Study-level background: In total, approximately 130 million TRB reads were obtained, corresponding to roughly 1.5 +/- 0.3 million reads per library. TRBV-TRBJ cluster analysis included naive subsets from about 5 donors and memory cells from 3 donors. Diversity and physicochemical repertoire analyses were performed on about ten donors pooled from two independent experiments. What the study reported, not specific to this receptor: Because surface CD5, which is linked to self-reactivity in mice, was comparable between the naive subsets, TCR interaction strength was also inferred from TRB CDR3 physicochemical properties. Repertoire diversity was comparably high in both naive subsets but much lower in memory CD8+ T cells. Within the same donor, TRBV-TRBJ usage looked similar between naive CXCR3-negative and CXCR3-positive cells, but memory cells had distinct patterns. Freshly isolated PBMCs were used for most assays because CXCR3 expression went down partially after cryopreservation. TRB CDR3s from CXCR3-positive naive cells showed higher hydrophobicity (lower Kidera factor 4), lower energy, and higher strength and volume indices than CXCR3-negative naive cells.

From the cysteine through the phenylalanine, the CDR3 covers 15 amino acids. No DNA sequence is on record. Per the germline V gene (reference sequence), MNHEY is the CDR1 and SMNVEV is the CDR2. For each CD8+ T cell subset, flow sorting was done in triplicate, and some 300,000 cells per subset went directly into RLT lysis buffer. Naive CD8+ T cells were defined stringently as CD45RO-CCR7+CD27+CD95- to exclude memory contaminants. Standard density gradient centrifugation was used to isolate peripheral blood mononuclear cells from buffy coats. A FACSAria III was used to flow-sort naive CXCR3-negative and CXCR3-positive CD8+ T cells. Total RNA was extracted from sorted cells using an RNeasy Mini Kit. The instrument was a NextSeq 550. The Human TCR Profiling Kit (MiLaboratory) was used to make UMI-labeled 5' RACE TRB cDNA libraries. The full amount of extracted RNA was used for cDNA synthesis, and the full amount of resulting cDNA was used for PCR amplification. The libraries were made side by side, with each library going through the same number of PCR cycles. As for how the authors treated the data: With a requirement of at least two reads per UMI, MIGEC and MiXCR extracted about 50,000 +/- 10,000 unique UMI-labeled TRB cDNA molecules per library. On average, around 40,000 +/- 10,000 functional in-frame TRB CDR3 nucleotide clonotypes lacking stop codons were found per library. Diversity metrics, including normalized Shannon-Wiener and Chao1, were computed in VDJtools after downsampling to 5000 UMI-labeled TRB molecules per sample. VDJtools computed clonotype-size-weighted physicochemical properties of the central five CDR3 residues: interaction energy, strength, volume and Kidera factor 4. TCRdb reprocessed the public reads and reports one entry per CDR3 protein sequence, without DNA. TCRdb's processing, not the study's, gives the V and J calls here. This sample's table has entries for 120,000 or so distinct CDR3 sequences. The ten largest clones represent 0.5% to 0.7% of the sample.

The specimen was naive CXCR3+ CD8+ T cells from blood. What this sample's cell subset or site label stands for: CD45RO-CCR7+CD27+CD95- naive CD8+ T cells expressing CXCR3 (TNR3+). The V gene is TRBV27 and the J gene is TRBJ2-1; TCRdb proposes TRBD1, but this gene call is untestable without DNA. This receptor was obtained from a human donor in good health. Some clones in this sample may be carry-over from other donors' samples. CDR3 sequence: CASSLTGSIYNEQFF.